These T cell receptor beta chains were read from a single sample in a study of blood T cell repertoires in COVID-19. The method was immunoSEQ multiplex PCR; TCRdb's version includes in-frame clones alone and lacks a portion of them. The data show some 60,000 clones, around 80% seen once. Specimen: peripheral blood. Receptors originate from a man aged 25 to 45 with COVID-19, enrolled during active disease. Each CDR3 is given with its conserved first and last residue. The D gene is left open where the match is weak. Size is omitted from some rows. Given values are once, few, many or a class for expanded clones.

abundance	d_gene	len	j_gene	v_gene	CDR3nt	CDR3aa
-	-	14	TRBJ1-3	TRBV2	TGTGCCAGCGCCCCAGGGGCAGCTGGAAACACCATATATTTT	CASAPGAAGNTIYF
-	TRBD2	13	TRBJ2-1	TRBV9	TGTGCCAGCAGCGTGCAGGGAGGGAATGAGCAGTTCTTC	CASSVQGGNEQFF
few	-	15	TRBJ2-7	TRBV9	TGTGCCAGCAGCGTAGGTGGAGGGTTGATCTACGAGCAGTACTTC	CASSVGGGLIYEQYF
-	TRBD2	12	TRBJ2-7	TRBV30	TGTGCCTGGGGAGCGGGAACTTACGAGCAGTACTTC	CAWGAGTYEQYF
-	TRBD1	15	TRBJ2-3	TRBV2	TGTGCCAGCAGGGGGACAGGGGGCGGCACAGATACGCAGTATTTT	CASRGTGGGTDTQYF
-	-	12	TRBJ1-1	TRBV10-3	TGTGCTGCCGGTAGGGGGGGCACTGAAGCTTTCTTT	CAAGRGGTEAFF
-	TRBD2	18	TRBJ2-7	TRBV28	TGTGCCAGCAGATTAACCGGAGGGACTAGCGGCAGCTCCTACGAGCAGTACTTC	CASRLTGGTSGSSYEQYF
-	-	15	TRBJ2-7	TRBV7-9	TGTGCCAGCAGCTTAGCGACGGGGTTTGAGTACGAGCAGTACTTC	CASSLATGFEYEQYF
-	TRBD1	13	TRBJ1-2	TRBV4-2	TGTGCCAGCAGCCAAAAGGGGGCGCATGGCTACACCTTC	CASSQKGAHGYTF
-	TRBD1	12	TRBJ1-2	TRBV6-5	TGTGCCAGCAGGGGACAGGGCGGTGGCTACACCTTC	CASRGQGGGYTF
-	-	11	TRBJ1-1	TRBV11-3	TGTGCCAGCAGCTTACAGGGTGAAGCTTTCTTT	CASSLQGEAFF
-	TRBD1	14	TRBJ1-1	TRBV5-1	TGCGCCAGCAGCTTACAGGGGCGGAGCACTGAAGCTTTCTTT	CASSLQGRSTEAFF
-	-	18	TRBJ2-3	TRBV3-1/TRBV3-2	TGTGCCAGCAGCCAAGCCCTTGGGTTAGCGACTAGCACAGATACGCAGTATTTT	CASSQALGLATSTDTQYF
-	TRBD2	15	TRBJ2-2	TRBV28	TGTGCCAGCAGTTCCCTCGGGAGGGGGACCGGGGAGCTGTTTTTT	CASSSLGRGTGELFF
-	-	14	TRBJ2-6	TRBV9	TGTGCCAGCACCACGAGGGGGGGGGCCAACGTCCTGACTTTC	CASTTRGGANVLTF
few	-	13	TRBJ1-2	TRBV27	TGTGCCAGCAGAGGTACGGGAGATCATGGCTACACCTTC	CASRGTGDHGYTF
-	-	15	TRBJ2-4	TRBV6-1	TGTGCCAGCAGTGAAGGCGACAAAAGCAAAAACATTCAGTACTTC	CASSEGDKSKNIQYF
-	TRBD1	14	TRBJ1-1	TRBV11-3	TGTGCCAGCAGCCCCCGGGACAGATTCGCTGAAGCTTTCTTT	CASSPRDRFAEAFF
-	TRBD1	15	TRBJ1-4	TRBV25-1	TGTGCCAGCAGTGACAGGGGGCAGGATGGTGAAAAACTGTTTTTT	CASSDRGQDGEKLFF
-	-	13	TRBJ1-2	TRBV12-3/TRBV12-4	TGTGCCAGCAGTTTTGACAGAAACTATGGCTACACCTTC	CASSFDRNYGYTF
-	TRBD2	20	TRBJ2-2	TRBV5-4	TGTGCCAGCAGCTTGTCTCAACTCGGACTAGCGGGAAGGTACACCGGGGAGCTGTTTTTT	CASSLSQLGLAGRYTGELFF
-	-	15	TRBJ1-1	TRBV9	TGTGCCAGCAGCGTAGGAGTAAGTTGGAACACTGAAGCTTTCTTT	CASSVGVSWNTEAFF
-	TRBD1	16	TRBJ2-3	TRBV5-6	TGTGCCAGCAGCAGGGGGACAGTCACTAGCACAGATACGCAGTATTTT	CASSRGTVTSTDTQYF
-	TRBD2	14	TRBJ2-2	TRBV3-1/TRBV3-2	TGTGCCAGCAGCCAACTAGCGGGCACCGGGGAGCTGTTTTTT	CASSQLAGTGELFF
-	-	14	TRBJ2-7	TRBV5-4	TGTGCCAGCAGCGGAGGACCAAAATCCTACGAGCAGTACTTC	CASSGGPKSYEQYF
-	TRBD2	15	TRBJ2-7	TRBV27	TGTGCCAGCAGCCTCGGGACTAGCGGATTGTACGAGCAGTACTTC	CASSLGTSGLYEQYF
few	-	12	TRBJ1-2	TRBV28	TGTGCCAGCAGTTTATCAGGGACACCCTACACCTTC	CASSLSGTPYTF
-	-	14	TRBJ2-2	TRBV19	TGTGCCAGTAGAGGACACCCGAACACCGGGGAGCTGTTTTTT	CASRGHPNTGELFF
-	-	16	TRBJ2-2	TRBV6-6	TGTGCCAGCAGATCTAGCGTGGTGGTCCACACCGGGGAGCTGTTTTTT	CASRSSVVVHTGELFF
-	TRBD2	14	TRBJ2-7	TRBV5-6	TGTGCCAGCAGCTCCCTCGGGACTAGCCCCGAGCAGTACTTC	CASSSLGTSPEQYF
-	-	14	TRBJ1-1	TRBV10-3	TGTGCCATCAGTGGGGGCGCGCTAAACACTGAAGCTTTCTTT	CAISGGALNTEAFF
few	-	14	TRBJ1-3	TRBV28	TGTGCCAGCAGGGAGGGGACCTCTGGAAACACCATATATTTT	CASREGTSGNTIYF
-	-	14	TRBJ1-1	TRBV27	TGTGCCAGCAGTTTAAGGAGAGGGTACACTGAAGCTTTCTTT	CASSLRRGYTEAFF
few	-	15	TRBJ2-1	TRBV29-1	TGCAGCGGACTGTCGGGGCCAGGGGGGATCGATGAGCAGTTCTTC	CSGLSGPGGIDEQFF
-	-	11	TRBJ1-2	TRBV5-1	TGCGCCAGCAGCCCGGGCGGGGAGAGCACCTTC	CASSPGGESTF
-	TRBD1	14	TRBJ1-2	TRBV6-5	TGTGCCAGCAGGAGGGACAGTCTTAACTATGGCTACACCTTC	CASRRDSLNYGYTF
-	-	18	TRBJ2-1	TRBV21-1	TGTGCCAGCAGCCGTTACATCCCAAGAGAGCGGGAGGTCAATGAGCAGTTCTTC	CASSRYIPREREVNEQFF
-	-	15	TRBJ2-7	TRBV7-9	TGTGCCAGCAGCTTAGGGGCACTAGTGTCCTACGAGCAGTACTTC	CASSLGALVSYEQYF
-	TRBD1	14	TRBJ2-7	TRBV27	TGTGCCAGCAGTGTCGGGACAGGGCCCTACGAGCAGTACTTC	CASSVGTGPYEQYF
-	-	17	TRBJ2-2	TRBV27	TGTGCCAGCAGTATACGACAGGTGACATCGAACACCGGGGAGCTGTTTTTT	CASSIRQVTSNTGELFF